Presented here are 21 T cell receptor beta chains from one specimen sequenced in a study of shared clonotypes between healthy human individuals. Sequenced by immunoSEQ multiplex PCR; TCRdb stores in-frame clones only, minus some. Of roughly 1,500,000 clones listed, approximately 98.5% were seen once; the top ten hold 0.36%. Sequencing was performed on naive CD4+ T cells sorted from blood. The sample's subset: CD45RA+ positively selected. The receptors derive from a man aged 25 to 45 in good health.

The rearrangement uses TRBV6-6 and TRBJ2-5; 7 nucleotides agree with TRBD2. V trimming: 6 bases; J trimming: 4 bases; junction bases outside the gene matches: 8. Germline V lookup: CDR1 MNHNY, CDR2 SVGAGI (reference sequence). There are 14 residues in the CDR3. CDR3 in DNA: TGTGCCAGCAGATCTAGCGGAGAGGGAGAGACCCAGTACTTC. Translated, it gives CASRSSGEGETQYF.

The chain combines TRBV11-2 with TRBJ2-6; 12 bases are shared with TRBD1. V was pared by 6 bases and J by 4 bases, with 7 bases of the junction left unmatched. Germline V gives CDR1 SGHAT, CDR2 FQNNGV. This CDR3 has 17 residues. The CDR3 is CASSRDRGRGGANVLTF. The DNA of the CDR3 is TGTGCCAGCAGTAGGGACAGGGGGCGAGGAGGGGCCAACGTCCTGACTTTC.

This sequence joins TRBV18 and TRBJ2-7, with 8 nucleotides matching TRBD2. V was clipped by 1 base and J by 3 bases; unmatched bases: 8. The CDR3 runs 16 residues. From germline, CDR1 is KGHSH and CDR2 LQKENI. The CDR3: CASSPLPAGAGYEQYF. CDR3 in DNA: TGTGCCAGCTCACCACTCCCAGCGGGAGCTGGCTACGAGCAGTACTTC. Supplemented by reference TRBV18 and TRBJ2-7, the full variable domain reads NAGVMQNPRHLVRRRGQEARLRCSPMKGHSHVYWYRQLPEEGLKFMVYLQKENIIDESGMPKERFSAEFPKEGPSILRIQQVVRGDSAAYFCASSPLPAGAGYEQYFGPGTRLTVT.

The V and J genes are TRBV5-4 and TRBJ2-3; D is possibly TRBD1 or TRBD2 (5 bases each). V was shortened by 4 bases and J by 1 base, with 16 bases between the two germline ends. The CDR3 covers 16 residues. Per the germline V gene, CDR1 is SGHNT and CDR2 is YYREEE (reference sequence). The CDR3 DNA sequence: TGTGCCAGCAGCCCGGGTCGGTGGGACCGCACAGATACGCAGTATTTT. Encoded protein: CASSPGRWDRTDTQYF.

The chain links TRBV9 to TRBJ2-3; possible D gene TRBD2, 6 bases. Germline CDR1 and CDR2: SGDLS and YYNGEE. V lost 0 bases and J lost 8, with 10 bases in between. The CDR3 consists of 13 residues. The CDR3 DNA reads TGTGCCAGCAGCGTAGCTAGCGAGGCTACGCAGTATTTT. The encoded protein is CASSVASEATQYF.

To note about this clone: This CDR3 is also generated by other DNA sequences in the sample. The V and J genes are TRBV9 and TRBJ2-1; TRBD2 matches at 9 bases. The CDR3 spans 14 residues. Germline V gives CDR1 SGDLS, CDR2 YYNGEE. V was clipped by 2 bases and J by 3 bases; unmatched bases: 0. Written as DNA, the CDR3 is TGTGCCAGCAGCGTTAGCGGGAGCTACAATGAGCAGTTCTTC. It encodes CASSVSGSYNEQFF.

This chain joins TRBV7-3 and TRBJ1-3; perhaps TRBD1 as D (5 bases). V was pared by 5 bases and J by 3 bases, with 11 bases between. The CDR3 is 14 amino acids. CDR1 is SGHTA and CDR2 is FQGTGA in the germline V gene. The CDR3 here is CASSPAGGGNTIYF. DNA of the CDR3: TGTGCCAGCAGCCCTGCTGGGGGTGGAAACACCATATATTTT.

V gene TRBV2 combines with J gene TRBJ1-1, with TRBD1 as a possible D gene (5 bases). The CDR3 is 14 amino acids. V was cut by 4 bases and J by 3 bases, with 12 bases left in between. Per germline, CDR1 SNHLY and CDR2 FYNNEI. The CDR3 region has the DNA TGTGCCAGCAGTGTTCGGGGCGGTGACACTGAAGCTTTCTTT. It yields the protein CASSVRGGDTEAFF.

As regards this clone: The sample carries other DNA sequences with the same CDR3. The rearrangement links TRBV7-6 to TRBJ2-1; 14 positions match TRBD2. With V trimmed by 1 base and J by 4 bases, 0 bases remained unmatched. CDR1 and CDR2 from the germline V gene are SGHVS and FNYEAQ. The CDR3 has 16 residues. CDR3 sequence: CASSLGLAGGYNEQFF. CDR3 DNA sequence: TGTGCCAGCAGCTTAGGACTAGCGGGAGGGTACAATGAGCAGTTCTTC.

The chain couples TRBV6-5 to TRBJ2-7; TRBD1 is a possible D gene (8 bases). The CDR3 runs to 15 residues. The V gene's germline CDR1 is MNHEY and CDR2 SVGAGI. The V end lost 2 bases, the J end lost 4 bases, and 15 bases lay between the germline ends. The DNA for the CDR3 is TGTGCCAGCAGTTACCTGACAGGGGAGGGTTACGAGCAGTACTTC. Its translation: CASSYLTGEGYEQYF.

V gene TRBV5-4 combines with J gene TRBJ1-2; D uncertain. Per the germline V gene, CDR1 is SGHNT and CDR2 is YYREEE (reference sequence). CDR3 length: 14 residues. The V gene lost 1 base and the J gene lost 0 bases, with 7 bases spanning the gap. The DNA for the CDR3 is TGTGCCAGCAGCTTGATGTCGACTAACTATGGCTACACCTTC. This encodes CASSLMSTNYGYTF. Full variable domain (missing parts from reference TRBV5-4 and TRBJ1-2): ETGVTQSPTHLIKTRGQQVTLRCSSQSGHNTVSWYQQALGQGPQFIFQYYREEENGRGNFPPRFSGLQFPNYSSELNVNALELDDSALYLCASSLMSTNYGYTFGSGTRLTVV.

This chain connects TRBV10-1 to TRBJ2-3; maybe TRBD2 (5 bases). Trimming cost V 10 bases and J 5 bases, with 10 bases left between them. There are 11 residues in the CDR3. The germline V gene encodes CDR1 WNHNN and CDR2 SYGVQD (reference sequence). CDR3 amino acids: CATTEGDTQYF. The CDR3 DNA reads TGCGCCACCACAGAGGGAGATACGCAGTATTTT.

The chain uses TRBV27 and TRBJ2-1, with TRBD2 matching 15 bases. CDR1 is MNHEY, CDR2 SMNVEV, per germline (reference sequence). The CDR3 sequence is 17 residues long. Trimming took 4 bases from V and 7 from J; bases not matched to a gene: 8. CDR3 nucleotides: TGTGCCAGCAGTTCGTACATGGGACTAGCGGGAGGTAATGAGCAGTTCTTC. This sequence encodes CASSSYMGLAGGNEQFF.

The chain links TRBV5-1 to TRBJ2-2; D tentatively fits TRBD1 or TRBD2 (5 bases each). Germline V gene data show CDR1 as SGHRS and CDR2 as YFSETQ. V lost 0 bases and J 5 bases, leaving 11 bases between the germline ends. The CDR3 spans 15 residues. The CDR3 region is CASSLGGAKTGELFF. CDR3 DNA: TGCGCCAGCAGCTTGGGAGGGGCTAAGACCGGGGAGCTGTTTTTT.

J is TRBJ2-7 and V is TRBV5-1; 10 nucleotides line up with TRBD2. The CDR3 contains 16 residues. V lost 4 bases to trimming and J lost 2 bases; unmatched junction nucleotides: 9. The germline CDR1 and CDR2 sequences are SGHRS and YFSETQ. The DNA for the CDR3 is TGCGCCAGCAGCCCGAAGCTAGCGGGAGTACCCTACGAGCAGTACTTC. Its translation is CASSPKLAGVPYEQYF.

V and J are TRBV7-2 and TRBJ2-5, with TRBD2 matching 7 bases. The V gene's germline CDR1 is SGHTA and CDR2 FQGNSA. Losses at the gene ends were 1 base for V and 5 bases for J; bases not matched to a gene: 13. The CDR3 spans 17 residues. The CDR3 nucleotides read TGTGCCAGCAGCTTAGTTCGGGTAGGGGAGGGGAGGGAGACCCAGTACTTC. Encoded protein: CASSLVRVGEGRETQYF.

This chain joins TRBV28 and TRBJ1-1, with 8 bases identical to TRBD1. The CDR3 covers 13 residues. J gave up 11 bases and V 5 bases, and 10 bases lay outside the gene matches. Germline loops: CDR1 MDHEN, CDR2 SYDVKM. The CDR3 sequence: CASSPLTNRGAFF. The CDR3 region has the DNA TGTGCCAGCAGTCCTCTAACGAACAGGGGGGCTTTCTTT.

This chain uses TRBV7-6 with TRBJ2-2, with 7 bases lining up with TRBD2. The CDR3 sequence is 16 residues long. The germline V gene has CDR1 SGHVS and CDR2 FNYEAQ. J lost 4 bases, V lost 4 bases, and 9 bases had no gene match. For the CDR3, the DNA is TGTGCCAGCAGCTCTTTGCGGGGGAGGGTCACCGGGGAGCTGTTTTTT. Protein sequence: CASSSLRGRVTGELFF.

In DNA form, the CDR3 reads TGTGCCAGCAGTGAACCGTCGGGACAGAGACTATACGAGCAGTACTTC. It is translated as CASSEPSGQRLYEQYF. The chain carries TRBV6-1 and TRBJ2-7; 7 bases are a match to TRBD1. Germline values: CDR1 MNHNS, CDR2 SASEGT. This CDR3 spans 16 amino acids. Trimming at V came to 2 bases and at J to 4 bases, leaving 11 bases not matched to a gene.

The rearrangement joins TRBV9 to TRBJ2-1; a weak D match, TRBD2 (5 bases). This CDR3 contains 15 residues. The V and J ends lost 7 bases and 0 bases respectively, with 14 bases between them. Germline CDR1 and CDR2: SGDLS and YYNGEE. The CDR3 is CASGQSGNSYNEQFF. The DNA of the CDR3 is TGTGCCAGCGGGCAAAGCGGTAACTCCTACAATGAGCAGTTCTTC.

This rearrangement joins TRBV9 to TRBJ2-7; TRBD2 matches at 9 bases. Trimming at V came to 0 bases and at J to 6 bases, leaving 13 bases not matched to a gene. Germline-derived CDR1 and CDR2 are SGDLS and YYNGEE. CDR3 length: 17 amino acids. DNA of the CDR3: TGTGCCAGCAGCGTAGCTCTAGCGGGAAGTGATTTAAGCGAGCAGTACTTC. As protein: CASSVALAGSDLSEQYF.